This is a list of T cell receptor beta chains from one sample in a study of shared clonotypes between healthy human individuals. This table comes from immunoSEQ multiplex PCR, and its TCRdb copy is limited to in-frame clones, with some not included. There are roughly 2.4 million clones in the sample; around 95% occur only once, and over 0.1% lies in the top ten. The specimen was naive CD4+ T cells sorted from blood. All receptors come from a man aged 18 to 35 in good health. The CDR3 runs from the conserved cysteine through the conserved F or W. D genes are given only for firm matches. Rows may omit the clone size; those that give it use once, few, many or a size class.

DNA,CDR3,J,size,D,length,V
TGCGCCAGCAGCCTAGAGTACAGTACCTACGAGCAGTACTTC,CASSLEYSTYEQYF,TRBJ2-7,-,-,14,TRBV5-1
TGTGCCAGCAGTGAGCAGGAGGTTGCTAATGAAAAACTGTTTTTT,CASSEQEVANEKLFF,TRBJ1-4,once,-,15,TRBV2
TGTGCCAGCAGCTTCGCGACAGGCCACTCTGGAAACACCATATATTTT,CASSFATGHSGNTIYF,TRBJ1-3,-,-,16,TRBV7-8
TGTGCCAGTAGTATGGGGACAGCGTATGGCTACACCTTC,CASSMGTAYGYTF,TRBJ1-2,once,TRBD1,13,TRBV19
TGTGCCTCGACGCCCGCTCGTGGCTACACCTTC,CASTPARGYTF,TRBJ1-2,-,-,11,TRBV30
TGTGCCTGGAGTGTAGGGTGGGGGTCATACTCTGGAAACACCATATATTTT,CAWSVGWGSYSGNTIYF,TRBJ1-3,once,-,17,TRBV30
TGTGCCAGTAGCAATGGACAGGGGTACCAAGAGACCCAGTACTTC,CASSNGQGYQETQYF,TRBJ2-5,-,TRBD1,15,TRBV19
TGTGCCAGCAGTTTAAGGCGGGGCAGACAAGACAATGAGCAGTTCTTC,CASSLRRGRQDNEQFF,TRBJ2-1,-,-,16,TRBV28
TGTGCCAGCAGCCGTACAGGGAGACCTCAAGAGACCCAGTACTTC,CASSRTGRPQETQYF,TRBJ2-5,-,-,15,TRBV7-3
TGTGCCAGCAGCGGTGCTGGGACTCGAAGCACAGATACGCAGTATTTT,CASSGAGTRSTDTQYF,TRBJ2-3,-,-,16,TRBV7-6
TGTGCCAGCTCACCAGGACGTAACTCCTACAATGAGCAGTTCTTC,CASSPGRNSYNEQFF,TRBJ2-1,-,-,15,TRBV18
TGTGCCAGCAGGGATGGGACAATAACTGGAAACACCATATATTTT,CASRDGTITGNTIYF,TRBJ1-3,-,-,15,TRBV6-5
TGTGCCAGCAGTCCGCGGCAGGGGGCATCGATTGAAGCTTTCTTT,CASSPRQGASIEAFF,TRBJ1-1,-,TRBD1,15,TRBV5-4
TGTGCCAGCAGCTTAGGGAGTAGCGGGAGCTACGAGCAGTACTTC,CASSLGSSGSYEQYF,TRBJ2-7,-,TRBD2,15,TRBV7-2
TGCGCCAGCAGCTATGGACTAGCGGCTAGCACAGATACGCAGTATTTT,CASSYGLAASTDTQYF,TRBJ2-3,-,TRBD2,16,TRBV5-1
TGTGCCAGCAGTTACCCCGCCGCGGGGCGGGATACGCAGTATTTT,CASSYPAAGRDTQYF,TRBJ2-3,once,-,15,TRBV6-6
TGTGCCAGCAGCGTACTAGCGGGAGGTTACTCCTACGAGCAGTACTTC,CASSVLAGGYSYEQYF,TRBJ2-7,-,TRBD2,16,TRBV5-6
TGTGCCAGTAGTATAGTTTATGGGGGAAGATCCAAAAACATTCAGTACTTC,CASSIVYGGRSKNIQYF,TRBJ2-4,-,-,17,TRBV19
TGTGCCAGCAGCATTACGGACAGGGTCTTTTCAGATACGCAGTATTTT,CASSITDRVFSDTQYF,TRBJ2-3,-,TRBD1,16,TRBV11-1
TGTGCCAGTAGCCGGGACAGGGGTATAGATACGCAGTATTTT,CASSRDRGIDTQYF,TRBJ2-3,-,TRBD1,14,TRBV19
TGTGCCAGCAGTTACCTCAGGGCCGGTCAGCCCCAGCATTTT,CASSYLRAGQPQHF,TRBJ1-5,-,-,14,TRBV6-5
TGTGCCTGGAGCCTGCTAGGAGGGAACATTGAGCAGTTCTTC,CAWSLLGGNIEQFF,TRBJ2-1,once,-,14,TRBV30
TGTGCTAGTGGTTGGGGACAGGGGCAGGGCTACACCTTC,CASGWGQGQGYTF,TRBJ1-2,-,TRBD1,13,TRBV12-5
TGTGCCAGCAGCCAAGCACAGGGGTCTGTCGAAAAACTGTTTTTT,CASSQAQGSVEKLFF,TRBJ1-4,-,TRBD1,15,TRBV7-9